This T cell receptor (beta chain) emerged from a study of blood T cells in healthy people across ages. Per germline, CDR1 SNHLY and CDR2 FYNNEI. This CDR3 is built from 16 residues. J lost 1 base, V lost 2 bases, and 3 bases had no gene match. Alongside a J-beta primer mix, a sample-barcoded 5' primer served in a second PCR lasting about 7 to 11 cycles. TCRdb itself ran the 5' RACE reads through MiXCR, one entry per CDR3 protein. The sample comprises approximately 900,000 distinct CDR3 sequences, approximately 32% of which are singletons, and roughly 10% rests with the top ten. Points from the study as a whole: Older age coincided with a roughly linear decline in TCR beta diversity per million T cells.

Every donor gave 9 to 10 milliliters of peripheral blood. Of note for this clonotype: Its matching antigen is unknown.

The same data also went into a second study, on T cells of mothers and their children.

Material: blood. This clonotype was sampled from a woman between 40 and 55 years old in good health. The chain combines TRBV2 with TRBJ2-3, with 10 nucleotides matching TRBD2. The CDR3 loop is CASSETLAGGTDTQYF. In DNA, the CDR3 is TGTGCCAGCAGTGAAACTCTAGCGGGGGGCACAGATACGCAGTATTTT.